Each of the 20 T cell receptor beta chains below was sequenced from the same sample in a study of cytomegalovirus exposure and HLA in healthy donors. 13 Jbeta primers and 60 Vbeta primers were used for the PCR. Clones were sequenced by immunoSEQ multiplex PCR, and TCRdb holds only the in-frame ones, with some missing. The sample records under 150,000 clones, 75% to 85% being singletons. The sample consisted of PBMCs. These receptors were obtained from a middle-aged woman in good health and CMV-seronegative.

The chain uses TRBV7-9 and TRBJ2-3; D is unresolved. This CDR3 is 14 amino acids long. Germline CDR1 reads SEHNR; CDR2 reads FQNEAQ (reference sequence). V was pared by 3 bases and J by 4 bases, with 11 bases between. CDR3 sequence (DNA): TGTGCCAGCAGCTTTGAGGTAGTGGCAGATACGCAGTATTTT. This gives the protein CASSFEVVADTQYF. The complete variable domain, with remaining parts taken from reference TRBV7-9 and TRBJ2-3, reads DTGVSQNPRHKITKRGQNVTFRCDPISEHNRLYWYRQTLGQGPEFLTYFQNEAQLEKSRLLSDRFSAERPKGSFSTLEIQRTEQGDSAMYLCASSFEVVADTQYFGPGTRLTVL.

The chain recombines TRBV5-1 with TRBJ2-5; the match to TRBD2 covers 13 bases. The CDR3 is 15 residues long. J gave up 5 bases and V 0 bases, and 1 base lay outside the gene matches. Germline V gene lookup returns CDR1 SGHRS and CDR2 YFSETQ. The CDR3 reads CASSLALAGGETQYF. The CDR3 DNA sequence: TGCGCCAGCAGCTTGGCACTAGCGGGGGGGGAGACCCAGTACTTC.

The chain combines TRBV28 with TRBJ1-5; D gene unclear. Germline CDR1 reads MDHEN; CDR2 reads SYDVKM. V gave up 7 bases and J gave up 9 bases, with 13 bases separating them. CDR3 length: 12 residues. CDR3 DNA: TGTGCCAGCACCAACCCACGGGGGCCCCAGCATTTT. Its protein product is CASTNPRGPQHF.

This chain links TRBV27 with TRBJ1-1; 7 bases are shared with TRBD1. The V and J ends lost 4 bases and 1 base, in that order; junction bases with no gene match: 3. Germline V gene sequence: CDR1 MNHEY, CDR2 SMNVEV (reference sequence). CDR3 length equals 14 residues. The CDR3 sequence: CASSYRGRNTEAFF. The CDR3 DNA reads TGTGCCAGCAGTTACAGGGGACGGAACACTGAAGCTTTCTTT.

This chain links TRBV19 with TRBJ2-3, with 8 bases fitting TRBD2. This CDR3 comprises 15 residues. V dropped 10 bases and J dropped 0; count of bases not matched to a gene: 9. Germline assignment: CDR1 LNHDA and CDR2 SQIVND (reference sequence). The CDR3 bases are TGTGCCACTCACTCGGGGGGGCCGAGCACAGATACGCAGTATTTT. This codes for CATHSGGPSTDTQYF.

The chain links TRBV9 to TRBJ2-7; a possible D gene is TRBD1 (6 bases). V dropped 2 bases and J dropped 2 bases, with 14 bases sitting between them. The CDR3 is 15 amino acids. Germline-derived CDR1 and CDR2 are SGDLS and YYNGEE. CDR3 nucleotide sequence: TGTGCCAGCAGCGTGGCTCAGGGGTCGACCTACGAGCAGTACTTC. Encoded protein: CASSVAQGSTYEQYF.

The sample holds a few counts of this clone. The chain couples TRBV15 to TRBJ2-1; D remains ambiguous. With 0 bases removed from V and 8 bases from J, the gap between germline ends came to 14 bases. The CDR3 runs 15 residues. The germline V gene encodes CDR1 LNHNV and CDR2 YYDKDF (reference sequence). In nucleotides, the CDR3 is TGTGCCACCAGCAGAGAGCGGAATAGTCGGGATGAGCAGTTCTTC. Translating gives CATSRERNSRDEQFF.

V usage is TRBV28 and J usage is TRBJ1-4, with a weak D call TRBD1 (5 bases). V was trimmed by 2 bases and J by 5 bases, leaving 15 bases between them. The CDR3 covers 16 residues. The germline V gene encodes CDR1 MDHEN and CDR2 SYDVKM. The CDR3, as DNA: TGTGCCAGCAGTTTAGGAGGGGCAGGGAAAAATGAAAAACTGTTTTTT. Protein product: CASSLGGAGKNEKLFF.

V gene TRBV6-1 combines with J gene TRBJ2-5, with D perhaps matching TRBD1 (6 bases). The germline gives CDR1 MNHNS, CDR2 SASEGT. This CDR3 comprises 17 residues. With 3 bases removed from V and 5 bases from J, the gap between germline ends came to 22 bases. The DNA of the CDR3 is TGTGCCAGCAGTGAGGGGAGATGGGGGCCCCACGGGGAGACCCAGTACTTC. Protein: CASSEGRWGPHGETQYF.

This chain uses TRBV5-6 with TRBJ2-1; 10 positions match TRBD2. The junction had 4 bases not matched to a gene; V was cut back by 2 bases and J by 5 bases. Germline CDR1 is SGHDT and CDR2 is YYEEEE. The CDR3 loop spans 15 amino acids. The CDR3 sequence: CASSFTSGVDNEQFF. The CDR3 bases are TGTGCCAGCAGCTTTACTAGCGGGGTAGACAATGAGCAGTTCTTC.

The J gene is TRBJ1-2, the V gene TRBV5-4; D gene ambiguous. Trimming left V 1 base short and J 4 bases short, with 8 bases between. The CDR3 length is 13 residues. Germline V gene data show CDR1 as SGHNT and CDR2 as YYREEE (reference sequence). CDR3 in amino acids: CASSLPGLYGYTF. CDR3 in DNA: TGTGCCAGCAGCTTGCCGGGTCTCTATGGCTACACCTTC.

For the CDR3, the DNA is TGCGCCAGCAGCCAAGATGCAGGGGGATATGTGAACACTGAAGCTTTCTTT. It specifies CASSQDAGGYVNTEAFF. The chain links TRBV4-1 to TRBJ1-1, with 7 bases matching TRBD1. There are 17 residues in the CDR3. Germline-derived CDR1 and CDR2 are MGHRA and YSYEKL. V trimming: 0 bases; J trimming: 0 bases; junction bases outside the gene matches: 7.

The V gene is TRBV7-2, the J gene TRBJ1-1, with TRBD1 as a possible D gene (6 bases). Germline CDR1 reads SGHTA; CDR2 reads FQGNSA. V lost 2 bases to trimming and J lost 4 bases, with 14 bases between them. The CDR3 loop spans 15 amino acids. The CDR3 reads CASSLTPGAFTEAFF. The CDR3 nucleotides read TGTGCCAGCAGCTTAACCCCAGGGGCGTTCACTGAAGCTTTCTTT. Based on the CDR3 plus reference TRBV7-2 and TRBJ1-1, the full variable domain is GAGVSQSPSNKVTEKGKDVELRCDPISGHTALYWYRQSLGQGLEFLIYFQGNSAPDKSGLPSDRFSAERTGGSVSTLTIQRTQQEDSAVYLCASSLTPGAFTEAFFGQGTRLTVV.

The genes are TRBV9 and TRBJ1-6; tentatively, D is TRBD1 (6 bases). Trimming stripped 4 bases from V and 9 bases from J, with 14 bases between. Germline V CDR1 and CDR2: SGDLS, YYNGEE. This CDR3 has 14 amino acids. The CDR3 is CASSPDSGGSPLHF. The CDR3 DNA reads as TGTGCCAGCAGCCCGGACAGTGGAGGTTCACCCCTCCACTTT.

The rearrangement joins TRBV5-1 to TRBJ2-3; D is uncertain. The CDR3 consists of 15 residues. Germline V gene lookup returns CDR1 SGHRS and CDR2 YFSETQ. The V gene lost 1 base and the J gene lost 0 bases, with 9 bases spanning the gap. In DNA, the CDR3 is TGCGCCAGCAGCTTGTTACAGCCCAGCACAGATACGCAGTATTTT. Protein sequence: CASSLLQPSTDTQYF.

This chain uses TRBV7-3 with TRBJ2-3; 11 nucleotides match TRBD2. The germline gives CDR1 SGHTA, CDR2 FQGTGA. This CDR3 has 17 residues. Trimming cost V 1 base and J 6 bases; bases outside gene matches: 9. The CDR3 spells CASSLIGTSGSGDTQYF. The CDR3 bases are TGTGCCAGCAGCTTAATCGGGACTAGCGGTTCAGGGGATACGCAGTATTTT.

The chain uses TRBV5-1 and TRBJ2-7, with D uncertain. The V end was cut by 4 bases, the J end by 5 bases, with 19 bases between. The length of the CDR3 is 15 residues. The germline CDR1 and CDR2 sequences are SGHRS and YFSETQ. For the CDR3, the DNA is TGCGCCAGCAGCCCCCTCGATATGTGGGCCCACGAGCAGTACTTC. Translation: CASSPLDMWAHEQYF.

The chain combines TRBV5-1 with TRBJ2-3, with D possibly being TRBD2 (5 bases). CDR3 length equals 13 residues. CDR1 is SGHRS, CDR2 YFSETQ, per germline. The germline V and J ends were trimmed by 3 bases and 1 base, with 6 bases remaining between them. The CDR3 protein is CASSSLGTDTQYF. CDR3 in DNA: TGCGCCAGCAGCTCACTAGGCACAGATACGCAGTATTTT. The variable domain in full, with the rest retrieved from reference TRBV5-1 and TRBJ2-3, is KAGVTQTPRYLIKTRGQQVTLSCSPISGHRSVSWYQQTPGQGLQFLFEYFSETQRNKGNFPGRFSGRQFSNSRSEMNVSTLELGDSALYLCASSSLGTDTQYFGPGTRLTVL.

CDR3 DNA sequence: TGCGCCAGCAGCTTGGGTCGCAGGGCAGATACGCAGTATTTT. Amino acids: CASSLGRRADTQYF. The chain uses TRBV5-1 and TRBJ2-3; maybe TRBD1 (5 bases). The germline CDR1 and CDR2 sequences are SGHRS and YFSETQ. The CDR3 contains 14 residues. V was shortened by 0 bases and J by 4 bases, with 9 bases between the two germline ends.

This clone was observed a single time. In DNA, the CDR3 is TGTGCCAGCAGTGAATATAGGGGCCTCTACGAGCAGTACTTC. Protein product: CASSEYRGLYEQYF. The V and J genes are TRBV6-1 and TRBJ2-7, with TRBD1 as a possible D gene (5 bases). Trimming removed 2 bases at V and 3 bases at J, with 11 bases between. The CDR3 covers 14 residues. Germline lookup yields CDR1 MNHNS and CDR2 SASEGT.